A selection of T cell receptor beta chains follows, all from one sample in a study of CD8 T cells in ankylosing spondylitis. TCRdb recomputed calls from the 5' RACE reads with MiXCR, one row per CDR3 protein. The sample consists of about 160,000 distinct CDR3 sequences, 9.8% of them appearing once. The sequencing input was blood, either unsorted or a sorted T cell fraction (not recorded which). The origin of the receptors is a female donor with ankylosing spondylitis or in good health (not recorded which). Both conserved end residues are part of each CDR3. The D gene is left open where the match is weak. Size is stated for part of the rows, as once, few or many counts, or as a class when the clone is expanded.

few	14	TRBV18	TRBJ2-7	.	CASSPPESPYEQYF	TGTGCCAGCTCACCACCGGAGTCCCCCTACGAGCAGTACTTC
few	14	TRBV6-2/TRBV6-3	TRBJ2-1	.	CASSYLGLYNEQFF	TGTGCCAGCAGTTACCTTGGGCTCTACAATGAGCAGTTCTTC
few	12	TRBV9	TRBJ2-1	.	CASSVKEGEQFF	TGTGCCAGCAGCGTAAAAGAAGGTGAGCAGTTCTTC
few	15	TRBV7-9	TRBJ2-7	TRBD2	CASSSRGGRGLEQYF	TGTGCCAGCAGCTCCCGGGGGGGCAGGGGACTCGAGCAGTACTTC
.	13	TRBV5-5	TRBJ2-7	.	CASSPTDPYEQYF	TGTGCCAGCAGCCCGACAGACCCCTACGAGCAGTACTTC
few	18	TRBV12-3/TRBV12-4	TRBJ1-2	.	CASSLKGHFLSTNYGYTF	TGTGCCAGCAGTTTAAAGGGACACTTTTTGAGCACTAACTATGGCTACACCTTC
few	20	TRBV4-2	TRBJ2-1	.	CASSQGGYGYKESSYNEQFF	TGTGCCAGCAGCCAAGGGGGGTACGGGTATAAGGAGAGCTCCTACAATGAGCAGTTCTTC
.	14	TRBV9	TRBJ2-5	.	CASSRDGGWKTQYF	TGTGCCAGCAGCAGAGATGGAGGATGGAAGACCCAGTACTTC
few	10	TRBV2	TRBJ2-1	.	CASSGAEQFF	TGTGCCAGCAGTGGGGCTGAGCAGTTCTTC
.	12	TRBV12-3/TRBV12-4	TRBJ2-3	.	CASSPLHNTQYF	TGTGCCAGCAGCCCCCTTCATAATACGCAGTATTTT
few	13	TRBV29-1	TRBJ2-3	.	CSVVGRNTDTQYF	TGCAGCGTTGTAGGGCGGAACACAGATACGCAGTATTTT
.	16	TRBV4-3	TRBJ2-3	TRBD1	CASSYTGQGAPGTQYF	TGCGCCAGCAGCTATACAGGACAGGGGGCCCCAGGGACGCAGTATTTT
many	11	TRBV29-1	TRBJ1-2	.	CSVADNYGYTF	TGCAGCGTTGCAGATAACTATGGCTACACCTTC
.	16	TRBV7-8	TRBJ2-3	.	CASSKVAVYNSDTQYF	TGTGCCAGCAGCAAAGTAGCGGTATACAATTCAGATACGCAGTATTTT
few	13	TRBV6-2/TRBV6-3	TRBJ1-2	.	CASGPIKGAGYTF	TGTGCCAGCGGACCAATTAAGGGAGCTGGCTACACCTTC
.	16	TRBV10-3	TRBJ2-1	TRBD2	CAIRSHETSGDNEQFF	TGTGCCATCAGATCCCACGAAACTAGCGGGGACAATGAGCAGTTCTTC
few	15	TRBV19	TRBJ2-7	TRBD2	CAGSPSWAGGYEQYF	TGTGCCGGTAGCCCCTCCTGGGCGGGAGGGTACGAGCAGTACTTC
many	14	TRBV13	TRBJ2-2	.	CASSWRGASRELFF	TGTGCCAGCAGCTGGCGGGGCGCATCCAGGGAGCTGTTTTTT
.	16	TRBV11-3	TRBJ2-3	TRBD2	CASSLGAGGLGDTQYF	TGTGCCAGCAGCTTAGGGGCCGGCGGACTAGGAGATACGCAGTATTTT
many	14	TRBV4-3	TRBJ2-2	.	CASSQDFRTGELFF	TGCGCCAGCAGCCAAGATTTCCGTACCGGGGAGCTGTTTTTT
few	16	TRBV9	TRBJ1-5	.	CASSVYRRSSNQPQHF	TGTGCCAGCAGCGTCTACAGGAGGAGTAGCAATCAGCCCCAGCATTTT
few	15	TRBV9	TRBJ2-1	TRBD2	CASSEEGGMYNEQFF	TGTGCCAGCAGCGAAGAGGGAGGGATGTACAATGAGCAGTTCTTC
few	13	TRBV6-1	TRBJ2-1	TRBD1	CATWTGGYNEQFF	TGTGCCACCTGGACAGGGGGGTACAATGAGCAGTTCTTC
many	15	TRBV20-1	TRBJ1-1	.	CSAREVTGMNTEAFF	TGCAGTGCTAGAGAAGTTACAGGAATGAACACTGAAGCTTTCTTT
.	13	TRBV10-3	TRBJ2-5	.	CAISEPFQETQYF	TGTGCCATCAGTGAACCTTTTCAAGAGACCCAGTACTTC
many	12	TRBV7-9	TRBJ1-2	.	CASSSRSYMSHF	TGTGCCAGCAGCTCGCGCAGCTACATGTCCCACTTC
.	13	TRBV4-2	TRBJ2-1	.	CASSQDSWGEQFF	TGTGCCAGCAGCCAAGATTCTTGGGGGGAGCAGTTCTTC
few	14	TRBV7-6	TRBJ2-2	.	CASSMGQNTGELFF	TGTGCCAGCAGCATGGGGCAGAACACCGGGGAGCTGTTTTTT
few	18	TRBV4-3	TRBJ2-5	TRBD2	CASSQGWLAGDREETQYF	TGCGCCAGCAGCCAAGGGTGGCTAGCGGGAGATCGTGAGGAGACCCAGTACTTC
few	14	TRBV28	TRBJ2-3	.	CASSLPASVDTQYF	TGTGCCAGCAGTTTACCGGCTAGCGTAGATACGCAGTATTTT
many	13	TRBV27	TRBJ2-1	.	CASGGDPGDEQFF	TGTGCCAGCGGGGGGGATCCAGGGGATGAGCAGTTCTTC
many	14	TRBV12-3/TRBV12-4	TRBJ1-1	.	CASSLELGHTEAFF	TGTGCCAGCAGTTTAGAATTGGGCCACACTGAAGCTTTCTTT
few	15	TRBV27	TRBJ2-1	TRBD2	CASSDRGGSYNEQFF	TGTGCCAGCAGTGATCGGGGGGGTTCCTACAATGAGCAGTTCTTC
many	15	TRBV7-2	TRBJ2-1	TRBD1	CASSFRDRTHNEQFF	TGTGCCAGCAGCTTCCGGGACAGGACACACAATGAGCAGTTCTTC
.	16	TRBV5-4	TRBJ2-1	.	CASSFRGGGAHNEQFF	TGTGCCAGCAGCTTTCGGGGAGGGGGAGCGCACAATGAGCAGTTCTTC
many	19	TRBV4-3	TRBJ2-3	TRBD2	CASSQERLAGLRVADTQYF	TGCGCCAGCAGCCAAGAACGACTAGCGGGCCTAAGGGTTGCAGATACGCAGTATTTT
.	14	TRBV29-1	TRBJ1-2	TRBD1	CSVEKAGGADGYTF	TGCAGCGTTGAAAAAGCAGGGGGCGCGGATGGCTACACCTTC
few	13	TRBV4-3	TRBJ2-1	.	CASSQDPHSEEFF	TGCGCCAGCAGCCAAGATCCTCACTCGGAGGAGTTCTTC
.	16	TRBV6-2/TRBV6-3	TRBJ2-1	.	CASSYSIQSSYNEQFF	TGTGCCAGCAGTTACTCGATACAGAGCTCCTACAATGAGCAGTTCTTC
.	14	TRBV7-6	TRBJ2-5	TRBD2	CASSQGLAVETQYF	TGTGCCAGCAGCCAGGGACTAGCGGTAGAGACCCAGTACTTC
many	15	TRBV4-3	TRBJ2-7	.	CASSQDPGARSEQYF	TGCGCCAGCAGCCAAGATCCCGGCGCTAGGAGCGAGCAGTACTTC
many	13	TRBV28	TRBJ2-7	TRBD1	CASRPRDSYEQYF	TGTGCCAGCAGGCCCCGGGACAGCTACGAGCAGTACTTC